The T cell receptor (beta chain) described here comes from a study of cytomegalovirus exposure and HLA in healthy donors. 60 Vbeta and 13 Jbeta primers were used in PCR. Here immunoSEQ multiplex PCR was the method, and the copy in TCRdb shows in-frame clones only, minus some. Of 100,000 to 150,000 clones listed, 65% to 80% are singletons. The germline gives CDR1 SEHNR, CDR2 FQNEAQ (reference sequence). The CDR3 covers 14 residues. Notes on this clone: The junction differs from germline at one of its ends, possibly a read error.

The receptor was isolated from a woman in her 40s in good health and CMV-seropositive. The genes are TRBV7-9 and TRBJ2-7; 8 nucleotides agree with TRBD1. Sequenced sample: PBMCs. In nucleotides, the CDR3 is TGTGCCAGCAGCTCGACAGGGGCGAAGTACGGGCAGTACTTC. Translating it yields CASSSTGAKYGQYF.